These T cell receptor beta chains were read from a single sample in a study of B cell selection in AIRE deficiency. Clones were read by immunoSEQ multiplex PCR, and TCRdb kept only the in-frame ones, dropping some. The data contain 20,000 to 25,000 clones, approximately 94% of them singletons. Sequenced sample: Tregs sorted from PBMCs. The receptors shown here come from a human donor with AIRE deficiency. Both conserved end residues are part of each CDR3. Fields, in order: clone size, CDR3 length, J gene, V gene, D gene, CDR3 DNA, CDR3 protein. The D gene is left open where the match is weak. Clone size is stated in some rows and not others, as once, few, many or a class when expanded.

NA	17	TRBJ2-7	TRBV19	TRBD2	TGTGCCAGTAGTATGGCGGGTCTAGCGGGGAGCTCCTACGAGCAGTACTTC	CASSMAGLAGSSYEQYF
once	14	TRBJ2-5	TRBV9	NA	TGTGCCAGCAGCCCCCGACAGGGACTGGAGACCCAGTACTTC	CASSPRQGLETQYF
NA	15	TRBJ2-1	TRBV11-2	NA	TGTGCCAGCAGCTTAGATTTAGCGAGTTACAATGAGCAGTTCTTC	CASSLDLASYNEQFF
NA	13	TRBJ2-7	TRBV28	NA	TGTGCCAGCAGTTTCCCTTGGGGGTCGCAGCAGTACTTC	CASSFPWGSQQYF
once	15	TRBJ1-1	TRBV5-1	TRBD1	TGCGCCAGCAGCTCGGGGGGACAGGGTGTTTCTGAAGCTTTCTTT	CASSSGGQGVSEAFF
NA	14	TRBJ2-1	TRBV9	NA	TGTGCCAGCAGCGTAGTTGGTTGGGTGAGTGAGCAGTTCTTC	CASSVVGWVSEQFF
NA	14	TRBJ1-5	TRBV7-2	NA	TGTGCCAGCAGCTTAGATACGGGGAATCAGCCCCAGCATTTT	CASSLDTGNQPQHF
NA	13	TRBJ2-7	TRBV28	NA	TGTGCCAGCAGTTTGTCAGAGACCTACGAGCAGTACTTC	CASSLSETYEQYF
NA	17	TRBJ2-3	TRBV18	TRBD2	TGTGCCAGCTCACCGGCAATCGCGGGAGTTGGCGCAGATACGCAGTATTTT	CASSPAIAGVGADTQYF
NA	15	TRBJ1-1	TRBV5-6	TRBD1	TGTGCCAGCAGCCTGGGACAGGTTGATAACACTGAAGCTTTCTTT	CASSLGQVDNTEAFF
NA	14	TRBJ1-2	TRBV11-1	NA	TGTGCCAGCAGCTTAAACGGTGGTGGTCGTGGCTACACCTTC	CASSLNGGGRGYTF
NA	15	TRBJ2-1	TRBV29-1	TRBD2	TGCAGCGTTCTTCTAGCGGGAGGCCAATACAATGAGCAGTTCTTC	CSVLLAGGQYNEQFF
NA	15	TRBJ2-1	TRBV28	NA	TGTGCCAGCACCCCGTCGGGGTTTAGGAGTAATGAGCAGTTCTTC	CASTPSGFRSNEQFF
NA	17	TRBJ2-6	TRBV25-1	NA	TGTGCCAGCAGTCCCGAGCGGAAGTTCTCTGGGGCCAACGTCCTGACTTTC	CASSPERKFSGANVLTF
NA	15	TRBJ1-1	TRBV5-4	NA	TGTGCCAGCAGTTCGAACCAGGGACGGAACACTGAAGCTTTCTTT	CASSSNQGRNTEAFF
NA	15	TRBJ2-1	TRBV9	NA	TGTGCCAGCAGCGCCTCGGCGTCGGCAGGACCAGAGCAGTTCTTC	CASSASASAGPEQFF
NA	16	TRBJ2-1	TRBV5-1	TRBD2	TGCGCCAGCAGTTCTGGGACTAGCGGGAGAGGGAATGAGCAGTTCTTC	CASSSGTSGRGNEQFF
once	15	TRBJ2-2	TRBV2	NA	TGTGCCAGCAGTGAATGGGCTCCGAACACCGGGGAGCTGTTTTTT	CASSEWAPNTGELFF
once	15	TRBJ2-7	TRBV28	TRBD1	TGTGCCAGCAGTGCGCATGGGGCAGGGGGCAACGAGCAGTACTTC	CASSAHGAGGNEQYF
NA	14	TRBJ2-6	TRBV5-1	TRBD1	TGCGCCAGCAGAACAGGGGCTGGGGCCAACGTCCTGACTTTC	CASRTGAGANVLTF
NA	16	TRBJ2-1	TRBV4-2	TRBD2	TGTGCCAGCAGCCCCCCCGGGCTAGCGGGAGGTGGTGAGCAGTTCTTC	CASSPPGLAGGGEQFF
once	15	TRBJ1-1	TRBV4-1	NA	TGCGCCAGCAGCCAAGCTGAGGCTTTGAACACTGAAGCTTTCTTT	CASSQAEALNTEAFF
NA	14	TRBJ2-3	TRBV5-1	NA	TGCGCCAGCAGCTCCCCCCCCGTGGTGCTTGCGCAGTATTTT	CASSSPPVVLAQYF
NA	14	TRBJ1-2	TRBV7-2	TRBD1	TGTGCCAGCAGCTTAAGTCAGGGGGCGCAAGGCTACACCTTC	CASSLSQGAQGYTF
NA	13	TRBJ2-7	TRBV6-6	NA	TGTGCCAGCAGCACTGGACGGGGCCGGGGGCAGTACTTC	CASSTGRGRGQYF
NA	15	TRBJ1-2	TRBV5-6	NA	TGTGCCAGCACCAGGGTGGGGGGGCGCGTCTATGGCTACACCTTC	CASTRVGGRVYGYTF
NA	15	TRBJ1-2	TRBV4-2	NA	TGTGCCAGCAGCCAGATCGGGGGTCTGGCCTATGGCTACACCTTC	CASSQIGGLAYGYTF
NA	18	TRBJ2-1	TRBV5-6	NA	TGTGCCAGCAGCTTGTCGGGGGTTCAGGCTAGAAGGGACAATGAGCAGTTCTTC	CASSLSGVQARRDNEQFF
few	13	TRBJ2-1	TRBV29-1	NA	TGCAGCGTTGAGGGTTCTTCCTACAATGAGCAGTTCTTC	CSVEGSSYNEQFF
NA	14	TRBJ2-7	TRBV28	TRBD2	TGTGCCAGCAGCCCGGGACTAGTGGGGGACGAGCAGTACTTC	CASSPGLVGDEQYF
NA	15	TRBJ1-6	TRBV19	NA	TGTGCCAGTAGTATCTATAGAGACGGGATTTCACCCCTCCACTTT	CASSIYRDGISPLHF
NA	17	TRBJ2-5	TRBV28	TRBD1	TGTGCCAGCAGTTTACCCACCCTCAGGGGGCGGGTGGAGACCCAGTACTTC	CASSLPTLRGRVETQYF